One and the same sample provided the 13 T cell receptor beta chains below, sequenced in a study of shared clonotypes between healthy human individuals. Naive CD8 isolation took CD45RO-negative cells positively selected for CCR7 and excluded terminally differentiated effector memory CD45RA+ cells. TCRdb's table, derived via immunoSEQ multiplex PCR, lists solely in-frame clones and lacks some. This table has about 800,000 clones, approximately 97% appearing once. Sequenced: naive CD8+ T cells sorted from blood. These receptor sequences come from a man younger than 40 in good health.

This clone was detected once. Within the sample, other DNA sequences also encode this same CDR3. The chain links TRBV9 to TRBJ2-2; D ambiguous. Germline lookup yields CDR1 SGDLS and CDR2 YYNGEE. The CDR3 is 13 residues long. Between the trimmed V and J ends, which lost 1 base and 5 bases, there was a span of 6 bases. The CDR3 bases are TGTGCCAGCAGCGTATCCGGGACCGGGGAGCTGTTTTTT. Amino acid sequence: CASSVSGTGELFF.

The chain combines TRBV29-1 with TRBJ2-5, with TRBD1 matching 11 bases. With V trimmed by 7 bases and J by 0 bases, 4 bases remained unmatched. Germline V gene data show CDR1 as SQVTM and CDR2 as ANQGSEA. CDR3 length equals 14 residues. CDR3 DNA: TGCAGCGAACTGGGACAGGGGGACCAAGAGACCCAGTACTTC. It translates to CSELGQGDQETQYF.

CDR3 in DNA: TGTGCCAGCAGTGATGGTCCGGCGGCTCGCGACACCGGGGAGCTGTTTTTT. This translates into CASSDGPAARDTGELFF. The chain has TRBV2 and TRBJ2-2; D is undetermined. This CDR3 has 17 amino acids. CDR1 and CDR2 from the germline V gene are SNHLY and FYNNEI. Between the trimmed V and J ends, which lost 3 bases and 3 bases, there was a span of 17 bases.

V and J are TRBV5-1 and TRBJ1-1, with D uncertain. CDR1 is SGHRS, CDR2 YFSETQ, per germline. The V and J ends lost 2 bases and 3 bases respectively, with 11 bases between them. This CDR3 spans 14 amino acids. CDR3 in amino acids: CASSFLKADTEAFF. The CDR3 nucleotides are TGCGCCAGCAGCTTCCTGAAGGCGGACACTGAAGCTTTCTTT.

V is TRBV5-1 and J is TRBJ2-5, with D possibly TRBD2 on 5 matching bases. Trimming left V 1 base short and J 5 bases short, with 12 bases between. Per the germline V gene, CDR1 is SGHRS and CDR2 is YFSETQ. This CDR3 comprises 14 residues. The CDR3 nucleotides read TGCGCCAGCAGCTTGTCGAGTGGAGGCGAGACCCAGTACTTC. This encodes CASSLSSGGETQYF.

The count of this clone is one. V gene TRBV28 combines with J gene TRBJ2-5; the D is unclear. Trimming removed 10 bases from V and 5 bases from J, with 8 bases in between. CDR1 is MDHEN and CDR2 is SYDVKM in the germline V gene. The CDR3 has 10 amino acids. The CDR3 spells CATKLETQYF. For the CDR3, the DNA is TGTGCCACCAAGCTGGAGACCCAGTACTTC.

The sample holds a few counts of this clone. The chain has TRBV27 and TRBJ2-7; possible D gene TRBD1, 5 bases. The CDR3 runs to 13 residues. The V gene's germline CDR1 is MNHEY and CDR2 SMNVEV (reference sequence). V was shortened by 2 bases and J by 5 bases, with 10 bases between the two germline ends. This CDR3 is CASSLVRDHEQYF. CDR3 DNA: TGTGCCAGCAGTTTAGTCAGGGATCACGAGCAGTACTTC.

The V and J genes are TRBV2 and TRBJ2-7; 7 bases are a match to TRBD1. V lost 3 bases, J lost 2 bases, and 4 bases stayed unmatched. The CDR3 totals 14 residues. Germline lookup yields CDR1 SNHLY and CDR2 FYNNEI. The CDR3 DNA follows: TGTGCCAGCAGTGACCCCGACAGGGCCTACGAGCAGTACTTC. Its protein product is CASSDPDRAYEQYF. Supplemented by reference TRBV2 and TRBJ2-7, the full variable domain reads EPEVTQTPSHQVTQMGQEVILRCVPISNHLYFYWYRQILGQKVEFLVSFYNNEISEKSEIFDDQFSVERPDGSNFTLKIRSTKLEDSAMYFCASSDPDRAYEQYFGPGTRLTVT.

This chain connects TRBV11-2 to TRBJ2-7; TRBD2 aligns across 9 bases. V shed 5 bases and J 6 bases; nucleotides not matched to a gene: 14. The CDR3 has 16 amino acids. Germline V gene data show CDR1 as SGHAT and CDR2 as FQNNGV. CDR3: CASSPGTPGTSIEQYF. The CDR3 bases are TGTGCCAGCAGCCCAGGGACACCCGGGACTAGCATCGAGCAGTACTTC. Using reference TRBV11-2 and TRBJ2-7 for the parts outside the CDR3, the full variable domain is EAGVAQSPRYKIIEKRQSVAFWCNPISGHATLYWYQQILGQGPKLLIQFQNNGVVDDSQLPKDRFSAERLKGVDSTLKIQPAKLEDSAVYLCASSPGTPGTSIEQYFGPGTRLTVT.

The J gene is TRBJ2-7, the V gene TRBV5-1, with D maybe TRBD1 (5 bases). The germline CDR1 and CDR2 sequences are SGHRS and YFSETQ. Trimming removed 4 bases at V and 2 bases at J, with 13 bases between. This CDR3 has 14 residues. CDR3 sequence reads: CASSSTGSPYEQYF. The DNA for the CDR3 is TGCGCCAGCAGCAGCACAGGTTCCCCCTACGAGCAGTACTTC.

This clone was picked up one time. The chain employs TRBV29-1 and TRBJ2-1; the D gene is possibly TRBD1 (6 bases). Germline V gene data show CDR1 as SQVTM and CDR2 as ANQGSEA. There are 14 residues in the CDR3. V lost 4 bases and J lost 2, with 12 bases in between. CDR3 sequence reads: CSVGRKGAYNEQFF. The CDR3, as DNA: TGCAGCGTTGGCAGAAAGGGGGCCTACAATGAGCAGTTCTTC.

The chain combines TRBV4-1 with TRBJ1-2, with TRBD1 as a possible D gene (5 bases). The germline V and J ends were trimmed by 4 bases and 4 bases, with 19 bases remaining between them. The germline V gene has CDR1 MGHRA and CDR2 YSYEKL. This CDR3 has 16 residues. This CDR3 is CASSPFYPQGGYGYTF. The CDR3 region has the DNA TGCGCCAGCAGCCCCTTTTACCCCCAGGGCGGCTATGGCTACACCTTC.

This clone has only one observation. In nucleotides, the CDR3 is TGTGCCACCTCCCCGAGGGGAGCCCATCAGCCCCAGCATTTT. It yields the protein CATSPRGAHQPQHF. The rearrangement links TRBV19 to TRBJ1-5; D possibly corresponds to TRBD1 (5 bases). Germline CDR1 LNHDA, CDR2 SQIVND (reference sequence). This CDR3 is 14 amino acids long. Trimming took off 10 bases at V and 5 bases at J, with 18 bases between the two ends.